Below are 30 T cell receptor beta chains sequenced from a single sample in a study of post-analysis software for immune sequencing data. The antigens of these receptors remain unknown. Study-level findings and limits: Four to six TRBV segments appeared more often in patients than in controls, and TRBV5-6, TRBV5-1 and TRBV20-1 were among these.

Built from TCR beta cDNA, the libraries had unique molecular identifiers in them. TCRdb recomputed calls from the PCR reads with MiXCR, one row per CDR3 protein. The data show about 810,000 distinct CDR3 sequences, roughly half seen once. Sample: blood. The source of these receptors is a girl aged 5-17 years with multiple sclerosis.

The rearrangement uses TRBV20-1 and TRBJ2-3, with D perhaps being TRBD1 or TRBD2 (5 bases each). The length of the CDR3 is 16 residues. The V and J ends lost 1 base and 0 bases respectively, with 14 bases between them. CDR1 is DFQATT, CDR2 SNEGSKA, per germline (reference sequence). CDR3 sequence reads: CSARAIRDHSTDTQYF. The CDR3 DNA is TGCAGTGCTAGAGCCATACGGGACCATAGCACAGATACGCAGTATTTT.

J is TRBJ2-1 and V is TRBV20-1; D may match TRBD1 or TRBD2 (6 bases each). The CDR3 has 12 amino acids. Looked up from germline, CDR1 is DFQATT and CDR2 is SNEGSKA (reference sequence). V lost 6 bases, J lost 8 bases, and 14 bases lay in between. CDR3 DNA: TGCAGTGCCTATACGGGGGCCGATGAGCAGTTCTTC. Its translation: CSAYTGADEQFF.

V usage is TRBV10-3 and J usage is TRBJ2-7; unclear D gene. Germline loops: CDR1 ENHRY, CDR2 SYGVKD. This CDR3 contains 11 residues. V shed 6 bases and J shed 2 bases, with 5 bases lying between them. CDR3 sequence: CAIRVAYEQYF. The CDR3 bases are TGTGCCATCAGGGTAGCCTACGAGCAGTACTTC.

This clonotype was detected a few times. The V and J genes are TRBV29-1 and TRBJ2-5; D not resolved. The CDR3 loop spans 11 amino acids. V lost 6 bases and J 5 bases, leaving 10 bases between the germline ends. In germline, CDR1 is SQVTM, CDR2 ANQGSEA. The CDR3 loop is CSVNRWETQYF. CDR3 sequence (DNA): TGCAGCGTGAATCGTTGGGAGACCCAGTACTTC.

The chain is built from TRBV5-1 and TRBJ2-1, with 10 nucleotides matching TRBD2. Unmatched junction bases numbered 6, after V lost 0 bases and J lost 6 bases. The germline CDR1 and CDR2 sequences are SGHRS and YFSETQ. CDR3 size: 16 residues. CDR3 coding DNA: TGCGCCAGCAGCTTGGTGGCGGTAGCGGGGGGCAATGAGCAGTTCTTC. It is translated as CASSLVAVAGGNEQFF.

This clonotype was recorded a few times. The chain carries TRBV10-3 and TRBJ2-3; D is perhaps TRBD2 (6 bases). This CDR3 is built from 17 residues. Germline loops: CDR1 ENHRY, CDR2 SYGVKD. Trimming took off 8 bases at V and 0 bases at J, with 21 bases between the two ends. Written as DNA, the CDR3 is TGTGCCATCCGACGGGCGATCATAGCGGCTAGCACAGATACGCAGTATTTT. Its translation is CAIRRAIIAASTDTQYF.

J is TRBJ1-5 and V is TRBV10-3; 8 nucleotides match TRBD1. The CDR3 has 14 amino acids. Looked up from germline, CDR1 is ENHRY and CDR2 is SYGVKD. Trimming cost V 6 bases and J 6 bases; bases outside gene matches: 7. The CDR3 region is CAISSRGLSQPQHF. The CDR3 coding sequence is TGTGCCATCAGCTCCAGGGGGCTTAGTCAGCCCCAGCATTTT.

The chain is built from TRBV7-3 and TRBJ2-5; TRBD2 matches at 8 bases. Germline CDR1 reads SGHTA; CDR2 reads FQGTGA. The CDR3 is 17 residues long. Trimming cost V 5 bases and J 5 bases; bases outside gene matches: 16. This CDR3 is CASSHGASRGGVETQYF. DNA of the CDR3: TGTGCCAGCAGCCACGGTGCGAGTCGGGGGGGTGTTGAGACCCAGTACTTC.

This clonotype has only a few counts. This chain uses TRBV3-1 with TRBJ2-7; no clear D. CDR1 and CDR2 (germline): LGHDT, YNNKEL (reference sequence). Trimming removed 3 bases from V and 1 base from J, with 4 bases in between. The CDR3 runs 12 residues. Here the CDR3 DNA reads TGTGCCAGCAGCCACGGATCCTACGAGCAGTACTTC. This gives the protein CASSHGSYEQYF.

This clonotype occurred a few times. The chain combines TRBV20-1 with TRBJ2-7; a weak D match, TRBD2 (6 bases). The CDR3 length is 14 residues. Trimming left V 5 bases short and J 2 bases short, with 16 bases between. The germline V gene encodes CDR1 DFQATT and CDR2 SNEGSKA (reference sequence). The CDR3 DNA follows: TGCAGTGCTCTAAGGACTACCCGGACCTACGAGCAGTACTTC. As protein: CSALRTTRTYEQYF.

This sequence joins TRBV20-1 and TRBJ2-1, with 7 nucleotides matching TRBD2. V was clipped by 3 bases and J by 3 bases; unmatched bases: 8. The length of the CDR3 is 15 residues. The germline V gene encodes CDR1 DFQATT and CDR2 SNEGSKA (reference sequence). The CDR3 spells CSASALATVYNEQFF. CDR3 DNA: TGCAGTGCTAGCGCACTAGCGACAGTCTACAATGAGCAGTTCTTC.

This clonotype has a handful of counts. This chain uses TRBV5-1 with TRBJ2-2; unclear D gene. The CDR3 has 16 residues. Trimming took off 1 base at V and 0 bases at J, with 10 bases between the two ends. Germline CDR1 reads SGHRS; CDR2 reads YFSETQ. CDR3 in amino acids: CASSLLGKANTGELFF. The CDR3 DNA follows: TGCGCCAGCAGCTTGCTCGGCAAAGCGAACACCGGGGAGCTGTTTTTT.

The rearrangement links TRBV3-1 to TRBJ2-1; D remains unclear. V was trimmed by 0 bases and J by 10 bases, leaving 4 bases between them. The CDR3 length is 11 residues. The germline V gene encodes CDR1 LGHDT and CDR2 YNNKEL (reference sequence). CDR3 residues: CASSQEREQFF. In DNA form, the CDR3 reads TGTGCCAGCAGCCAAGAACGCGAGCAGTTCTTC.

With respect to this clonotype: Sequence at one end of the junction differs from germline and may be a read error. V gene TRBV18 combines with J gene TRBJ2-1, with TRBD1 matching 9 bases. The CDR3 runs to 15 residues. Per the germline V gene, CDR1 is KGHSH and CDR2 is LQKENI. The CDR3 region has the DNA TGTGCCAGTTCACTGGGGACAGGGCGATACAATGAGCAGTTCTTC. Translating it yields CASSLGTGRYNEQFF.

The chain combines TRBV7-9 with TRBJ2-5; 8 nucleotides agree with TRBD2. Germline values: CDR1 SEHNR, CDR2 FQNEAQ (reference sequence). Germline trimming cut 5 bases from V and 5 bases from J; bases unmatched to any gene: 13. The CDR3 covers 16 residues. CDR3 protein: CASSHPPGLVNETQYF. The CDR3 nucleotides read TGTGCCAGCAGCCACCCTCCGGGACTAGTTAACGAGACCCAGTACTTC.

The V gene is TRBV20-1, the J gene TRBJ2-7; D possibly corresponds to TRBD1 (6 bases). From germline, CDR1 is DFQATT and CDR2 SNEGSKA (reference sequence). V lost 3 bases to trimming and J lost 3 bases, with 15 bases between them. This CDR3 is built from 14 residues. This CDR3 reads CSASARDRHYEQYF. The CDR3 nucleotides read TGCAGTGCTAGTGCGCGAGACAGGCACTACGAGCAGTACTTC.

The chain recombines TRBV4-1 with TRBJ1-2, with D unclear. The CDR3 consists of 15 residues. The V end lost 2 bases, the J end lost 5 bases, and 15 bases lay between the germline ends. Germline loops: CDR1 MGHRA, CDR2 YSYEKL. CDR3 coding DNA: TGCGCCAGCAGCCAAACGGTAGCACTACCTTATGGCTACACCTTC. This gives the protein CASSQTVALPYGYTF.

This clonotype has only one observation. CDR3 amino acids: CSAMQGTLREQYF. DNA for the CDR3: TGCAGTGCTATGCAGGGTACCCTCCGGGAGCAGTACTTC. The chain employs TRBV20-1 and TRBJ2-7; a possible D gene is TRBD1 (5 bases). V shed 4 bases and J shed 7 bases, with 17 bases lying between them. Per the germline V gene, CDR1 is DFQATT and CDR2 is SNEGSKA (reference sequence). The CDR3 runs 13 residues.

The rearrangement links TRBV5-1 to TRBJ1-1; D is possibly TRBD1 (6 bases). The CDR3 totals 14 residues. Trimming left V 6 bases short and J 0 bases short, with 12 bases between. Germline V gene sequence: CDR1 SGHRS, CDR2 YFSETQ. The CDR3 sequence is CASTLGGVNTEAFF. CDR3 sequence (DNA): TGCGCCAGCACCCTAGGGGGGGTGAACACTGAAGCTTTCTTT.

The sample holds one count of this clonotype. V gene TRBV20-1 combines with J gene TRBJ1-1; D gene uncertain. V was shortened by 6 bases and J by 0 bases, with 8 bases between the two germline ends. Per the germline V gene, CDR1 is DFQATT and CDR2 is SNEGSKA (reference sequence). This CDR3 comprises 12 residues. The CDR3 is CSARRVNTEAFF. CDR3 coding DNA: TGCAGTGCGAGAAGGGTGAACACTGAAGCTTTCTTT.

In its sample, this clonotype was seen a few times. This chain connects TRBV29-1 to TRBJ2-5; 12 bases match TRBD2. Near its end, the DNA agrees better with TRBJ2-7, so the J call may be wrong. Germline loops: CDR1 SQVTM, CDR2 ANQGSEA. The CDR3 has 14 amino acids. The CDR3 here is CSVERTSGTYEQYF. DNA of the CDR3: TGCAGCGTTGAACGGACTAGCGGGACGTACGAGCAGTACTTC.

This clonotype has only a few counts. V gene TRBV6-5 combines with J gene TRBJ2-5; 10 nucleotides line up with TRBD2. V was clipped by 2 bases and J by 7 bases; unmatched bases: 7. The CDR3 has 15 amino acids. Germline lookup yields CDR1 MNHEY and CDR2 SVGAGI. CDR3 in DNA: TGTGCCAGCAGTTACACCCGACTAGCGGGTACGACCCAGTACTTC. Translating gives CASSYTRLAGTTQYF.

The chain is built from TRBV5-1 and TRBJ2-1, with TRBD2 identical over 7 bases. V dropped 0 bases and J dropped 8; count of bases not matched to a gene: 2. Looked up from germline, CDR1 is SGHRS and CDR2 is YFSETQ. This CDR3 contains 13 residues. The CDR3 protein is CASSLGTRDEQFF. The CDR3 DNA follows: TGCGCCAGCAGCTTGGGGACTAGGGATGAGCAGTTCTTC.

CDR3 bases: TGCAGTGCCACCACGGGTAGCAATCAGCCCCAGCATTTT. Translating gives CSATTGSNQPQHF. The rearrangement links TRBV20-1 to TRBJ1-5; no clear D. The length of the CDR3 is 13 residues. Germline V lookup: CDR1 DFQATT, CDR2 SNEGSKA (reference sequence). Trimming took 6 bases from V and 0 from J, leaving 9 bases between them.

The chain joins TRBV7-9 to TRBJ1-1; TRBD1 matches 7 bases. CDR1 SEHNR and CDR2 FQNEAQ come from the germline V gene (reference sequence). The V segment lost 6 bases and the J segment 1 base; nucleotides outside the gene matches: 2. This CDR3 is 13 amino acids long. The CDR3 reads CASRTGTNTEAFF. The CDR3 region has the DNA TGTGCCAGCAGGACAGGGACGAACACTGAAGCTTTCTTT.

V is TRBV9 and J is TRBJ2-1; 10 bases are a match to TRBD2. J gave up 9 bases and V 0 bases, and 9 bases lay outside the gene matches. Germline CDR1 reads SGDLS; CDR2 reads YYNGEE. The CDR3 totals 16 residues. The DNA of the CDR3 is TGTGCCAGCAGCGTAGAGAGCGGGAGGGCGGGCGGTGAGCAGTTCTTC. It translates to CASSVESGRAGGEQFF.

This chain uses TRBV20-1 with TRBJ2-5; 9 bases are a match to TRBD2. Germline V gene lookup returns CDR1 DFQATT and CDR2 SNEGSKA (reference sequence). The CDR3 has 16 amino acids. Trimming removed 3 bases from V and 4 bases from J; junction bases left unmatched: 12. The CDR3 spells CSASIVKPTSGETQYF. The CDR3 DNA sequence: TGCAGTGCTAGCATCGTGAAGCCGACTAGCGGAGAGACCCAGTACTTC.

The J gene is TRBJ2-5, the V gene TRBV12-3 or TRBV12-4; D unresolved. This CDR3 spans 12 amino acids. The V and J ends lost 3 bases and 4 bases respectively, with 6 bases between them. Here the CDR3 DNA reads TGTGCCAGCAGTTTCCAGGCAGAGACCCAGTACTTC. This sequence encodes CASSFQAETQYF.

The chain is built from TRBV15 and TRBJ2-6; D gene ambiguous. The CDR3 loop spans 13 amino acids. The germline V gene encodes CDR1 LNHNV and CDR2 YYDKDF (reference sequence). V dropped 3 bases and J dropped 7 bases, with 7 bases sitting between them. In DNA form, the CDR3 reads TGTGCCACCAGCAGGGCTGTCGCCAACGTCCTGACTTTC. Translated, it gives CATSRAVANVLTF.

J is TRBJ2-1 and V is TRBV10-3; tentative D call: TRBD2 (5 bases). CDR3 length: 14 amino acids. Trimming took off 6 bases at V and 7 bases at J, with 16 bases between the two ends. Germline V gene lookup returns CDR1 ENHRY and CDR2 SYGVKD. The CDR3 nucleotides read TGTGCCATCAGCCGGGATCCCGAAGGGAATGAGCAGTTCTTC. Translated: CAISRDPEGNEQFF.